These 12 T cell receptor beta chains were all obtained from the same sample, sequenced in a study of CD8 T cells in ankylosing spondylitis. TCRdb analysed the 5' RACE reads with MiXCR anew, one entry per CDR3 protein. This table has 220,000 or so distinct CDR3 sequences, roughly a tenth appearing once. The specimen sequenced was blood, either unsorted or a sorted T cell fraction (not recorded which). The source of these receptors is a male donor with ankylosing spondylitis or in good health (not recorded which).

At least ten counts were recorded for this clonotype. The chain uses TRBV20-1 and TRBJ1-5; D may be TRBD1 (6 bases). Per the germline V gene, CDR1 is DFQATT and CDR2 is SNEGSKA (reference sequence). The CDR3 extends over 16 amino acids. V shed 0 bases and J shed 5 bases, with 17 bases lying between them. The CDR3 here is CSARDGAGGADQPQHF. CDR3 DNA: TGCAGTGCTAGAGATGGGGCGGGGGGGGCGGATCAGCCCCAGCATTTT.

The gene calls are TRBV2 and TRBJ1-4; D not resolved. The CDR3 has 13 amino acids. The germline gives CDR1 SNHLY, CDR2 FYNNEI. V dropped 7 bases and J dropped 0 bases, with 6 bases sitting between them. DNA for the CDR3: TGTGCCAGCATCGCATCAACTAATGAAAAACTGTTTTTT. Translating gives CASIASTNEKLFF.

This clonotype was recorded many times. J is TRBJ2-7 and V is TRBV7-9; 8 positions agree with TRBD1. The germline V gene has CDR1 SEHNR and CDR2 FQNEAQ (reference sequence). V shed 2 bases, J shed 0 bases, and the junction held 3 bases outside the gene matches. The CDR3 has 15 amino acids. The CDR3 DNA sequence: TGTGCCAGCAGCTTAACCGGACAGGGCTCCTACGAGCAGTACTTC. The encoded protein is CASSLTGQGSYEQYF.

The sample holds many counts of this clonotype. The J gene is TRBJ2-7, the V gene TRBV13, with D uncertain. Germline CDR1 is PRHDT and CDR2 is FYEKMQ (reference sequence). V lost 1 base and J 0 bases, leaving 10 bases between the germline ends. The CDR3 length is 15 residues. The CDR3 coding sequence is TGTGCCAGCAGCTTAGTAGCCCAGAGCTCCTACGAGCAGTACTTC. Translated: CASSLVAQSSYEQYF. Together with reference TRBV13 and TRBJ2-7, the CDR3 gives the full variable domain: AAGVIQSPRHLIKEKRETATLKCYPIPRHDTVYWYQQGPGQDPQFLISFYEKMQSDKGSIPDRFSAQQFSDYHSELNMSSLELGDSALYFCASSLVAQSSYEQYFGPGTRLTVT.

CDR3: CAWSAGNTIYF. Written as DNA, the CDR3 is TGTGCCTGGAGTGCGGGAAACACCATATATTTT. This chain joins TRBV30 and TRBJ1-3; D uncertain. V dropped 1 base and J dropped 4 bases, with 2 bases sitting between them. CDR3 size: 11 residues. Germline V lookup: CDR1 GTSNPN, CDR2 SVGIG (reference sequence). The entire variable domain, with the rest obtained from reference TRBV30 and TRBJ1-3, is as follows: SQTIHQWPATLVQPVGSPLSLECTVEGTSNPNLYWYRQAAGRGLQLLFYSVGIGQISSEVPQNLSASRPQDRQFILSSKKLLLSDSGFYLCAWSAGNTIYFGEGSWLTVV.

To note about this clonotype: One base away lies a much larger clone, so this may be a sequencing read error. The chain carries TRBV3-1 and TRBJ2-5; D unresolved. The length of the CDR3 is 10 residues. Germline CDR1 reads LGHDT; CDR2 reads YNNKEL (reference sequence). The CDR3 DNA follows: TGTGCCAGCCGCCAAGGGATCCAGTACTTC. It specifies CASRQGIQYF.

Of note for this clonotype: A read error may be the cause here, since a much bigger clone is one base away. V gene TRBV12-3 or TRBV12-4 combines with J gene TRBJ2-2, with 8 bases matching TRBD2. The CDR3 extends over 17 amino acids. V shed 4 bases, J shed 4 bases, and the junction held 11 bases outside the gene matches. Here the CDR3 DNA reads TGTGCCAGCAGTTCCCACGTAGCGGGGAGTGGCACCGGGGAGCTGTTTTTT. Its translation: CASSSHVAGSGTGELFF.

This clonotype was picked up many times. The V call is TRBV12-3 or TRBV12-4, the J call TRBJ1-5; TRBD1 might be the D (5 bases). The length of the CDR3 is 14 residues. Trimming left V 6 bases short and J 9 bases short, with 18 bases between. The CDR3 sequence: CASSLGGGGRPQHF. As DNA, the CDR3 is TGTGCCAGCAGCCTAGGTGGGGGGGGTAGGCCCCAGCATTTT.

This clonotype was found many times. The gene calls are TRBV6-1 and TRBJ2-3; tentatively, D is TRBD1 or TRBD2 (5 bases each). The CDR3 totals 17 residues. Trimming removed 5 bases at V and 1 base at J, with 19 bases between. The germline CDR1 and CDR2 sequences are MNHNS and SASEGT. CDR3 in DNA: TGTGCCAGCAGTCCTACGGTCCAGGGAGATGGCACAGATACGCAGTATTTT. This encodes CASSPTVQGDGTDTQYF.

V gene TRBV18 combines with J gene TRBJ2-5; D is tentatively TRBD1 or TRBD2 (5 bases each). CDR3 length: 15 residues. Between the trimmed V and J ends, which lost 3 bases and 0 bases, there was a span of 11 bases. Germline-derived CDR1 and CDR2 are KGHSH and LQKENI. This CDR3 is CASSPIGANQETQYF. Here the CDR3 DNA reads TGTGCCAGCTCACCGATCGGGGCGAACCAAGAGACCCAGTACTTC.

This clonotype was seen many times. The CDR3 here is CASSFPSGTPSSYNEQFF. CDR3 nucleotide sequence: TGTGCCAGCAGTTTTCCCTCCGGGACACCAAGCTCCTACAATGAGCAGTTCTTC. The J gene is TRBJ2-1, the V gene TRBV7-8, with D maybe TRBD1 (6 bases). The germline CDR1 and CDR2 sequences are SGHVS and FQNEAQ. V was pared by 6 bases and J by 0 bases, with 21 bases between. The CDR3 spans 18 residues.

Regarding this clonotype: This could be a read error, since a much larger clone is one nucleotide away. This rearrangement joins TRBV5-1 to TRBJ2-1; D remains unclear. CDR1 is SGHRS, CDR2 YFSETQ, per germline. The CDR3 consists of 13 residues. V was cut by 0 bases and J by 9 bases, with 10 bases left in between. The CDR3 here is CASSLAPGIEQFF. CDR3 DNA: TGCGCCAGCAGCTTGGCCCCGGGCATTGAGCAGTTCTTC.